This section outlines one T cell receptor (beta chain) sequence together with its context. What it binds is not known. The V end was cut by 1 base, the J end by 10 bases, with 12 bases between. The germline gives CDR1 SGHRS, CDR2 YFSETQ. The CDR3 sequence is 13 residues long. These data come from a study of identical twins. Study results and caveats: Conclusions rested on cross-sectional statistics rather than following the same donors. Weaker excess twin sharing was seen among beta out-of-frame sequences.

Everyone who gave samples was a healthy Caucasian. Each CDR3 protein is one row after TCRdb ran MiXCR on the 5' RACE reads. This table has some 1,700,000 distinct CDR3 sequences, roughly a third appearing once. Sequenced sample: cord blood. J is TRBJ2-1 and V is TRBV5-1; the D is unclear. The sequence came from a newborn girl in good health. The CDR3, as DNA: TGCGCCAGCAGCTTGAACAGCTACTACGAGCAGTTCTTC. Its translation is CASSLNSYYEQFF.